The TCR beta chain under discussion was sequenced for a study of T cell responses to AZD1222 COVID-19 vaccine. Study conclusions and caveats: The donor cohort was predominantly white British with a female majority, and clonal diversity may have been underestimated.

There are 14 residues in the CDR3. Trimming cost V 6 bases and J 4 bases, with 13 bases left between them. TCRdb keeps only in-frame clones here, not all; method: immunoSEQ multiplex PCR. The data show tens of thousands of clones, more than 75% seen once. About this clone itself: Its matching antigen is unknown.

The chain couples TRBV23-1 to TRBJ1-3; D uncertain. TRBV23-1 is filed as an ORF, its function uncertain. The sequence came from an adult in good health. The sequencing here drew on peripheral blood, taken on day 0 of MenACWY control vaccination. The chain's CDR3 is CASRKGFAGNTIYF. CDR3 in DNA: TGCGCCAGCAGGAAAGGATTTGCGGGAAACACCATATATTTT.